The rows below give T cell receptor beta chains drawn from one sample of a study of T cell repertoires in cytomegalovirus infection. Each CDR3 protein gets one entry after TCRdb re-called the reads with MiXCR. The table lists about 530,000 distinct CDR3 sequences, approximately 25% of them singletons. Material for sequencing was PBMCs. The source is a human donor in good health (CMV status not recorded). Some clones in this sample may be carry-over from other donors' samples. Each CDR3 is given with its conserved first and last residue. The order of the fields is clone size, V gene, J gene, CDR3 protein. Only some rows state a clone size, as once, few, many or a class for expanded clones.

size: NA
V: TRBV6-2/TRBV6-3
J: TRBJ1-1
CDR3: CASSYSRHTLNTEAFF

size: NA
V: TRBV20-1
J: TRBJ2-1
CDR3: CSARVIAGYGEQFF

size: NA
V: TRBV15
J: TRBJ2-3
CDR3: CATRVGLGADTQYF

size: many
V: TRBV7-9
J: TRBJ1-2
CDR3: CASSQGAGYGYTF

size: NA
V: TRBV7-9
J: TRBJ2-5
CDR3: CASRQGLAGEGETQYF

size: NA
V: TRBV6-5
J: TRBJ2-7
CDR3: CASSYRAGGSKQYF

size: few
V: TRBV6-1
J: TRBJ1-5
CDR3: CASSPAQGMRSNQPQHF

size: NA
V: TRBV18
J: TRBJ1-2
CDR3: CASSPGPRGYGYTF

size: NA
V: TRBV6-6
J: TRBJ2-1
CDR3: CASKVGSAGQNEQFF

size: NA
V: TRBV19
J: TRBJ1-1
CDR3: CASNAARGLLGEAFF

size: few
V: TRBV5-6
J: TRBJ1-2
CDR3: CASSLGGTGTFSVYGYTF

size: few
V: TRBV30
J: TRBJ1-5
CDR3: CAWSRDRSNQPQHF

size: NA
V: TRBV19
J: TRBJ2-6
CDR3: CASSMWGYGANVLTF